This is a list of T cell receptor beta chains from one sample in a study of shared clonotypes between healthy human individuals. Here immunoSEQ multiplex PCR was the method, and the copy in TCRdb shows in-frame clones only, minus some. The sample carries around 2.1 million clones, nearly 97% recorded once. Source material: naive CD4+ T cells sorted from blood. Receptor source: a man aged 18 to 30 in good health. Both conserved end residues are part of each CDR3. The D gene is left open where the match is weak. Clone size is given for some rows only: seen once, a few or many times, or a class if the clone is expanded.

d_call: -
j_call: TRBJ2-3
clone_size: -
v_call: TRBV10-1
cdr3_nt: TGCGCCAGCAGTGAGGCGGGGTGGGGTCCAGATACGCAGTATTTT
cdr3_aa: CASSEAGWGPDTQYF

d_call: -
j_call: TRBJ2-3
clone_size: -
v_call: TRBV4-3
cdr3_nt: TGCGCCAGCAGCCAAGAGGGGGTTCAAGATACGCAGTATTTT
cdr3_aa: CASSQEGVQDTQYF

d_call: -
j_call: TRBJ1-5
clone_size: -
v_call: TRBV6-5
cdr3_nt: TGTGCCAGCAGTTCCACTTGGCCCCAGCATTTT
cdr3_aa: CASSSTWPQHF

d_call: -
j_call: TRBJ1-5
clone_size: -
v_call: TRBV7-2
cdr3_nt: TGTGCCAGCAGCTTATCAGGGGCCCTTAGCAATCAGCCCCAGCATTTT
cdr3_aa: CASSLSGALSNQPQHF

d_call: -
j_call: TRBJ2-2
clone_size: once
v_call: TRBV5-1
cdr3_nt: TGCGCCAGCAGACTAGACACAGGAGCCGGGGAGCTGTTTTTT
cdr3_aa: CASRLDTGAGELFF

d_call: TRBD2
j_call: TRBJ2-5
clone_size: -
v_call: TRBV11-2
cdr3_nt: TGTGCCAGCAGCCCTCAAGGACTAGCGGGGGAAGAGACCCAGTACTTC
cdr3_aa: CASSPQGLAGEETQYF

d_call: -
j_call: TRBJ1-2
clone_size: -
v_call: TRBV6-6
cdr3_nt: TGTGCCAGCAGTGGGACCGACTATGGCTACACCTTC
cdr3_aa: CASSGTDYGYTF

d_call: TRBD1
j_call: TRBJ1-2
clone_size: once
v_call: TRBV25-1
cdr3_nt: TGTGCCAGCCAATTACAGGGGACCAGGGGCTACACCTTC
cdr3_aa: CASQLQGTRGYTF

d_call: -
j_call: TRBJ2-3
clone_size: -
v_call: TRBV5-6
cdr3_nt: TGTGCCAGCAGCTTGGGGGGGTCCCAAGATACGCAGTATTTT
cdr3_aa: CASSLGGSQDTQYF

d_call: TRBD1
j_call: TRBJ1-3
clone_size: -
v_call: TRBV19
cdr3_nt: TGTGCCAGTGGCACAGGGGCGAAGGGTGGAAACACCATATATTTT
cdr3_aa: CASGTGAKGGNTIYF

d_call: TRBD1
j_call: TRBJ2-7
clone_size: -
v_call: TRBV5-8
cdr3_nt: TGTGCCAGCAGCTGGGACAGGTCCTACTACGAGCAGTACTTC
cdr3_aa: CASSWDRSYYEQYF

d_call: -
j_call: TRBJ1-2
clone_size: -
v_call: TRBV5-4
cdr3_nt: TGTGCCAGCAGCTTGGTGGCCGGTGCCACGAACTATGGCTACACCTTC
cdr3_aa: CASSLVAGATNYGYTF

d_call: TRBD1
j_call: TRBJ2-7
clone_size: -
v_call: TRBV5-4
cdr3_nt: TGTGCCAGCAGCTCCCCTGACAGGGTGGCTACCTACGAGCAGTACTTC
cdr3_aa: CASSSPDRVATYEQYF

d_call: -
j_call: TRBJ1-2
clone_size: -
v_call: TRBV6-5
cdr3_nt: TGTGCCAGCCACACCTACAGGGACCTGTTTGGCTACACCTTC
cdr3_aa: CASHTYRDLFGYTF

d_call: TRBD1
j_call: TRBJ1-2
clone_size: -
v_call: TRBV11-2
cdr3_nt: TGTGCCAGCAGCTTAGCCGGGACAGGGTTGATCTATGGCTACACCTTC
cdr3_aa: CASSLAGTGLIYGYTF

d_call: -
j_call: TRBJ1-4
clone_size: -
v_call: TRBV5-4
cdr3_nt: TGTGCCAGCAGCCAAAGGAGCCCAACTAATGAAAAACTGTTTTTT
cdr3_aa: CASSQRSPTNEKLFF

d_call: TRBD1
j_call: TRBJ1-6
clone_size: -
v_call: TRBV6-1
cdr3_nt: TGTGCCAGCAGCTCAGGGGGAACTCATTCACCCCTCCACTTT
cdr3_aa: CASSSGGTHSPLHF

d_call: -
j_call: TRBJ2-7
clone_size: -
v_call: TRBV30
cdr3_nt: TGTGCCTGGAGTGTACGAACGGGCTCCTACGAGCAGTACTTC
cdr3_aa: CAWSVRTGSYEQYF